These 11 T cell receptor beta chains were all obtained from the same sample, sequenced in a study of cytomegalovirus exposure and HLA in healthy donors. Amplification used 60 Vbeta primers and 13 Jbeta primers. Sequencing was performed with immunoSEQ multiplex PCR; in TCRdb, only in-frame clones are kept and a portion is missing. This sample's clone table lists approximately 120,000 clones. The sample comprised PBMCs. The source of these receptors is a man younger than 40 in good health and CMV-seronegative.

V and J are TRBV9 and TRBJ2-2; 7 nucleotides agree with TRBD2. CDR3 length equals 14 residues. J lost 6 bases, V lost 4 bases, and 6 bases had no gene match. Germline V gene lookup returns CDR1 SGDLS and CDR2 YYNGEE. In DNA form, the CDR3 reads TGTGCCAGCAGCCCCGGACTAGTCGCCGGGGAGCTGTTTTTT. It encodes CASSPGLVAGELFF. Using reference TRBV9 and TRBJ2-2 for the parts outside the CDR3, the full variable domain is DSGVTQTPKHLITATGQRVTLRCSPRSGDLSVYWYQQSLDQGLQFLIQYYNGEERAKGNILERFSAQQFPDLHSELNLSSLELGDSALYFCASSPGLVAGELFFGEGSRLTVL.

The CDR3: CASSLLAGPGNEQFF. In DNA, the CDR3 is TGTGCCAGCAGCTTATTAGCGGGACCGGGCAATGAGCAGTTCTTC. This chain connects TRBV7-2 to TRBJ2-1; 8 bases are a match to TRBD2. This CDR3 spans 15 amino acids. The V and J ends lost 2 bases and 6 bases, in that order; junction bases with no gene match: 6. Germline CDR1 and CDR2: SGHTA and FQGNSA.

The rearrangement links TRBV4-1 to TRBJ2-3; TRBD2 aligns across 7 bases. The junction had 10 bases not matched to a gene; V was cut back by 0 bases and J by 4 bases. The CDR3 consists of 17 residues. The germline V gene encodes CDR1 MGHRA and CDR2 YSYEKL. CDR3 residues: CASSQEEIREDPDTQYF. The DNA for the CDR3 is TGCGCCAGCAGCCAAGAGGAGATCCGGGAGGATCCAGATACGCAGTATTTT.

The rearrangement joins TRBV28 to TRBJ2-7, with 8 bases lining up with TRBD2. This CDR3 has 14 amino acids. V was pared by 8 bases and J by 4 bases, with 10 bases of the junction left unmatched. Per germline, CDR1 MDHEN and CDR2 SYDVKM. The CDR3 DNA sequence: TGTGCCAGCCGGATCAGCGGGAGTATTTACGAGCAGTACTTC. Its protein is CASRISGSIYEQYF.

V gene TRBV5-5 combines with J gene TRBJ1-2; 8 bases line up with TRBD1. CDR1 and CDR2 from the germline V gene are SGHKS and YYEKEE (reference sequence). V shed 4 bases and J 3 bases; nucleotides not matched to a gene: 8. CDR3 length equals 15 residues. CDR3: CASSPGPGGDYGYTF. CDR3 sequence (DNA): TGTGCCAGCAGCCCGGGGCCAGGGGGCGACTATGGCTACACCTTC.

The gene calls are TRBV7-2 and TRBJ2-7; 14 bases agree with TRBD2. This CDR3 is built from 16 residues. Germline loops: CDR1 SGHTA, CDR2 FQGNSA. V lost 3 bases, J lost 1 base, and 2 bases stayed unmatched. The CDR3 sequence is CASSFRTSGGSYEQYF. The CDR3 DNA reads TGTGCCAGCAGCTTCAGGACTAGCGGGGGGTCCTACGAGCAGTACTTC. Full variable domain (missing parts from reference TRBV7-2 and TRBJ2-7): GAGVSQSPSNKVTEKGKDVELRCDPISGHTALYWYRQSLGQGLEFLIYFQGNSAPDKSGLPSDRFSAERTGGSVSTLTIQRTQQEDSAVYLCASSFRTSGGSYEQYFGPGTRLTVT.

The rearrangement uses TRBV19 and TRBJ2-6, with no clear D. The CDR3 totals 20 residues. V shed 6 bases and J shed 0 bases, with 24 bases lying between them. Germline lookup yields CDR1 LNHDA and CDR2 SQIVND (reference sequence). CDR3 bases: TGTGCCAGTAGCCCACCCCTTGCCAGGCCGCTTAACTCTGGGGCCAACGTCCTGACTTTC. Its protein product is CASSPPLARPLNSGANVLTF.

CDR3 sequence: CASSLGAGDTQYF. DNA of the CDR3: TGTGCCAGCAGCTTGGGGGCCGGAGATACGCAGTATTTT. The V gene is TRBV5-4, the J gene TRBJ2-3; D unclear. The CDR3 spans 13 residues. CDR1 and CDR2 (germline): SGHNT, YYREEE (reference sequence). Trimming cost V 0 bases and J 5 bases, with 7 bases left between them.

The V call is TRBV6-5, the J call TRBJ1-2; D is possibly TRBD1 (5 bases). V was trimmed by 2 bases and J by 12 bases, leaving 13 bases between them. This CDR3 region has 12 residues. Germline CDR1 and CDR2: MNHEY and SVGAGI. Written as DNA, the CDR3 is TGTGCCAGCAGTTACGGGGGAGGAGGAGACACCTTC. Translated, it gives CASSYGGGGDTF.

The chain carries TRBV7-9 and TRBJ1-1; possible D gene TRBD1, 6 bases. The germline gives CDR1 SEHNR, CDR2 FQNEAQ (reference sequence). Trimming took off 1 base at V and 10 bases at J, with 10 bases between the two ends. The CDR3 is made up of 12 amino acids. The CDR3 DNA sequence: TGTGCCAGCAGCTTAGACAGGGAGGGAGCTTTCTTT. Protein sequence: CASSLDREGAFF.

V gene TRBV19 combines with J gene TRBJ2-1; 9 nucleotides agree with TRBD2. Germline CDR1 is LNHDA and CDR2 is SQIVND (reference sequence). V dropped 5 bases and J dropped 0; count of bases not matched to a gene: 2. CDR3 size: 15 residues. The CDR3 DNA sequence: TGTGCCAGTAGTTTTAGCGGGAGCTCCTACAATGAGCAGTTCTTC. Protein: CASSFSGSSYNEQFF.